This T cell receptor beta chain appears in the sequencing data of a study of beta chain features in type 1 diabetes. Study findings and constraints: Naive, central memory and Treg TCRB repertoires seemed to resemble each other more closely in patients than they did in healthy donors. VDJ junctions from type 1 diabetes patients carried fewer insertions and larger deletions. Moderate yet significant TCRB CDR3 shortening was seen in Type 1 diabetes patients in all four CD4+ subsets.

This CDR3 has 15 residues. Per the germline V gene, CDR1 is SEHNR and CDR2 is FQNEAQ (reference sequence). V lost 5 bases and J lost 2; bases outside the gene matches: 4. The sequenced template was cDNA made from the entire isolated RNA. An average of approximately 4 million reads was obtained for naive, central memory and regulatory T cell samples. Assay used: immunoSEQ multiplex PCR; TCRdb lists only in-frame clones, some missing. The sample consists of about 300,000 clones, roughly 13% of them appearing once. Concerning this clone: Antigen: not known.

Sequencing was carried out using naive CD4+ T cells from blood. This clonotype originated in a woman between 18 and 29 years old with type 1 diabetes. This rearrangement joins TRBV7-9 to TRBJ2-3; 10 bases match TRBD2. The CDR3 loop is CASSAGLAPTDTQYF. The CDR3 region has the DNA TGTGCCAGCAGCGCGGGACTAGCGCCCACAGATACGCAGTATTTT.